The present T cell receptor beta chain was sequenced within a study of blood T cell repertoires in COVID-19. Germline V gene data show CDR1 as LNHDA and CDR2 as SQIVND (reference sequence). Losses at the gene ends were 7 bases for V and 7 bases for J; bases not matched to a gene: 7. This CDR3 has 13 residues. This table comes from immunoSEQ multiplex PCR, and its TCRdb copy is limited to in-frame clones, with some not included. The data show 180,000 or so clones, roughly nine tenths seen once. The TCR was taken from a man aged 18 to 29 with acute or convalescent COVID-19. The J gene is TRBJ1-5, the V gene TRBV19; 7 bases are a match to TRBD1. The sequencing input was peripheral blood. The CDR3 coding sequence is TGTGCCAGTACCTTACAGGGGCGCCAGCCCCAGCATTTT. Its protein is CASTLQGRQPQHF.